What follows is one T cell receptor (beta chain) and its context. Its antigen is still unknown. These data come from a study of cytomegalovirus exposure and HLA in healthy donors. Whole-study findings and limits: A later analysis found first-cohort TCR clusters tended to co-occur in the 120 validation repertoires. For most TCR sequences rarity was the rule, although some public TCRs occurred in many donors. The classifier, whose performance was assessed in both the original and validation cohorts, reportedly diagnosed cytomegalovirus status with high specificity and sensitivity.

Germline V gives CDR1 SGHKS, CDR2 YYEKEE (reference sequence). The germline V and J ends were trimmed by 5 bases and 4 bases, with 13 bases remaining between them. The CDR3 totals 14 residues. The table came from immunoSEQ multiplex PCR; TCRdb's copy has only in-frame clones and leaves some out. The sample contains approximately 270,000 clones, nearly 90% of which appear only once. Separate from the roughly 670-subject first cohort, the roughly 110-subject validation cohort was the one that the donors belonged to. The V call is TRBV5-5, the J call TRBJ1-3; tentative D call: TRBD1 (6 bases). The sequenced material came from PBMCs. The clonotype was recovered from a woman aged 18-29 years in good health and CMV-seronegative. The CDR3 DNA follows: TGTGCCAGCAGTCAAGGGACACCCGGAAACACCATATATTTT. It yields the protein CASSQGTPGNTIYF.